The 30 T cell receptor beta chains reported below all come from one sample, sequenced in a study of T cell clonality in common variable immunodeficiency. Assay used: immunoSEQ multiplex PCR; TCRdb lists only in-frame clones, some missing. The profile covers tens of thousands of clones, none occurring a single time. Specimen: peripheral blood mononuclear cells. The receptor source for this set is a person between 18 and 75 years old in good health.

This clone has at least ten counts. The CDR3: CASSKQEISNQPQHF. Partial CDR3 DNA: TGTGCCAGTAGTAAACAGGAGATTAGCAATCAGCCC. The chain joins TRBV19 to TRBJ1-5; D perhaps matches TRBD1 (5 bases). The missing CDR3 end, 3 residues past where the read stops, is filled in from the germline J gene. This CDR3 region has 15 residues. Germline V lookup: CDR1 LNHDA, CDR2 SQIVND (reference sequence). Between the trimmed V and J ends, which lost 4 bases and 0 bases, there was a span of 10 bases.

To note about this clone: Read data end 3 residues before the CDR3 end; the end is taken from the germline J gene. The chain uses TRBV6-1 and TRBJ1-6, with a tentative D call TRBD1 (5 bases). The CDR3 spans 13 residues. V was trimmed by 4 bases and J by 10 bases, leaving 11 bases between them. The germline gives CDR1 MNHNS, CDR2 SASEGT. This chain's CDR3 is CASSGSRGSPLHF. CDR3 bases read: TGTGCCAGCAGTGGATCGCGGGGGTCACCC.

This clone was recorded many times. The sequenced fragment ends 3 residues before the CDR3 boundary, so the rest is inferred from the germline J gene. The genes are TRBV20-1 and TRBJ2-3, with TRBD2 matching over 8 bases. This CDR3 comprises 18 residues. V lost 2 bases, J lost 2 bases, and 15 bases stayed unmatched. Looked up from germline, CDR1 is DFQATT and CDR2 is SNEGSKA (reference sequence). The CDR3 bases that were read are TGCAGTGCTAGACACGGGGCACCGGGACTAGGATACACAGATACG. Translating it yields CSARHGAPGLGYTDT. From start to end, the CDR3 is CSARHGAPGLGYTDTQYF.

In this sample, this clone turned up many times. The CDR3 sequence: CASSPELIPYEQYF. The CDR3 DNA, read in part, is TGTGCCAGCAGCCCCGAACTGATACCCTACGAG. The V call is TRBV9, the J call TRBJ2-7; D call uncertain. Read sequence stops 3 residues before the CDR3 end, and the germline J gene provides the missing end. The ends were cut back, 4 bases at V and 2 bases at J, with 13 bases in the middle. Germline CDR1 and CDR2: SGDLS and YYNGEE. The CDR3 has 14 residues.

This clone was seen repeatedly, ten times or more. The read ends 3 residues early relative to the CDR3; the germline J gene fills the gap. This sequence joins TRBV7-2 and TRBJ1-2; D may be TRBD1 (6 bases). Germline CDR1 is SGHTA and CDR2 is FQGNSA. The CDR3 has 13 residues. The V and J ends lost 3 bases and 7 bases respectively, with 12 bases between them. CDR3 sequence: CASSFLGQPGYTF. Partial CDR3 DNA: TGTGCCAGCAGCTTCCTCGGACAGCCTGGC.

This clone was seen ten or more times. Read sequence stops 3 residues before the CDR3 end, and the germline J gene provides the missing end. The J gene is TRBJ1-2, the V gene TRBV7-9, with no clear D. The germline gives CDR1 SEHNR, CDR2 FQNEAQ (reference sequence). Trimming pared 5 bases from V and 4 bases from J, leaving 11 bases between. The CDR3 has 13 amino acids. The part of the CDR3 DNA that was read is TGTGCCAGCAGCCTCCAGGAGACCTATGGC. This translates into CASSLQETYG. The CDR3 reads in full as CASSLQETYGYTF.

Many counts were recorded for this clone. The read ends 3 residues early relative to the CDR3; the germline J gene fills the gap. This sequence joins TRBV7-9 and TRBJ2-3, with D unresolved. Per the germline V gene, CDR1 is SEHNR and CDR2 is FQNEAQ (reference sequence). CDR3 length: 14 amino acids. V was clipped by 1 base and J by 2 bases, with 7 bases between them. The sequenced part of the CDR3 DNA is TGTGCCAGCAGCTTAGGTCAGGACACAGATACG. It encodes CASSLGQDTDT. The full CDR3 sequence reads CASSLGQDTDTQYF.

This clone was seen many times. Read sequence stops 3 residues before the CDR3 end, and the germline J gene provides the missing end. The rearrangement joins TRBV30 to TRBJ2-2; 7 bases are shared with TRBD2. The CDR3 totals 15 residues. The germline V gene has CDR1 GTSNPN and CDR2 SVGIG (reference sequence). Unmatched junction bases numbered 6, after V lost 0 bases and J lost 5 bases. This CDR3 is CAWSVTSEVTGELFF. The CDR3 bases that were read are TGTGCCTGGAGTGTCACTAGCGAGGTAACCGGGGAG.

This clone was picked up many times. The CDR3 loop reads CASSPNRDDYGYTF. The CDR3 bases that were read are TGTGCCAGCTCACCAAACAGGGACGACTATGGC. This chain joins TRBV18 and TRBJ1-2; tentative D call: TRBD1 (6 bases). The read finishes 3 residues shy of the CDR3 end, and the germline J gene is used to complete it. The CDR3 loop spans 14 amino acids. The V end lost 2 bases, the J end lost 3 bases, and 10 bases lay between the germline ends. Germline CDR1 KGHSH, CDR2 LQKENI.

This clone came up many times. The read terminates 3 residues before the CDR3 end, so the remaining end is supplied by the germline J gene. The chain employs TRBV11-2 and TRBJ2-2; possible D gene TRBD2, 5 bases. Trimming took 7 bases from V and 5 from J, leaving 14 bases between them. The germline V gene encodes CDR1 SGHAT and CDR2 FQNNGV. The CDR3 runs to 14 residues. The CDR3 reads CASNEGAWTGELFF. The sequenced part of the CDR3 DNA is TGTGCCAGCAACGAGGGTGCATGGACCGGGGAG.

This clone was seen ten or more times. The CDR3 extends 3 residues past the end of the read, so its final part is completed from the germline J gene. V is TRBV19 and J is TRBJ2-5; 13 bases are a match to TRBD2. CDR3 size: 14 residues. Trimming cost V 8 bases and J 5 bases; bases outside gene matches: 5. The germline V gene encodes CDR1 LNHDA and CDR2 SQIVND (reference sequence). CDR3 in amino acids: CASGRTSGSETQYF. CDR3 bases read: TGTGCCAGTGGAAGGACTAGCGGGAGTGAGACC. Full variable domain (outside the CDR3, taken from reference TRBV19 and TRBJ2-5): DGGITQSPKYLFRKEGQNVTLSCEQNLNHDAMYWYRQDPGQGLRLIYYSQIVNDFQKGDIAEGYSVSREKKESFPLTVTSAQKNPTAFYLCASGRTSGSETQYFGPGTRLLVL.

This clone was found many times. Read sequence stops 3 residues before the CDR3 end, and the germline J gene provides the missing end. This chain links TRBV2 with TRBJ2-4; D ambiguous. Germline lookup yields CDR1 SNHLY and CDR2 FYNNEI. The length of the CDR3 is 16 residues. V was cut by 3 bases and J by 0 bases, with 12 bases left in between. CDR3 in amino acids: CASSDLDQVAKNIQYF. Partial CDR3 DNA: TGTGCCAGCAGTGATCTCGATCAGGTAGCCAAAAACATT.

This clone was detected ten times or more. Sequencing ends 3 residues short of the CDR3 end; the germline J gene provides the rest. J is TRBJ2-7 and V is TRBV7-9; TRBD1 is a possible D gene (6 bases). Germline V CDR1 and CDR2: SEHNR, FQNEAQ (reference sequence). V dropped 5 bases and J dropped 6 bases, with 11 bases sitting between them. The CDR3 extends over 12 amino acids. The part of the CDR3 DNA that was read is TGTGCCAGCAGCAAACAGGGATCCGAG. It codes for CASSKQGSE. The CDR3 reads in full as CASSKQGSEQYF.

This clone was detected many times. The read ends 3 residues before the CDR3 terminus; that terminus is restored from the germline J gene. The chain links TRBV20-1 to TRBJ2-7, with a weak D call TRBD1 (6 bases). V was clipped by 6 bases and J by 3 bases, with 12 bases between them. Germline loops: CDR1 DFQATT, CDR2 SNEGSKA (reference sequence). This CDR3 has 12 amino acids. The CDR3 loop is CSAKGVVYEQYF. The sequenced CDR3 bases are TGCAGTGCGAAGGGGGTAGTCTACGAG.

Many counts were recorded for this clone. The CDR3 end lies 3 residues beyond the end of the read and is filled in from the germline J gene. The J gene is TRBJ1-1, the V gene TRBV9; D gene uncertain. V lost 4 bases, J lost 1 base, and 11 bases lay in between. Germline V gene data show CDR1 as SGDLS and CDR2 as YYNGEE. The CDR3 loop spans 14 amino acids. CDR3 bases read: TGTGCCAGCAGCCCTCCTATGAGGAACACTGAA. Its translation: CASSPPMRNTE. The entire CDR3 protein reads CASSPPMRNTEAFF.

This clone was detected ten times or more. The CDR3 end is not reached by the read, which stops 3 residues before it; the germline J gene fills it in. The chain has TRBV12-3 or TRBV12-4 and TRBJ1-4; D unclear. The CDR3 totals 15 residues. V shed 6 bases and J shed 3 bases, with 14 bases lying between them. The sequenced CDR3 bases are TGTGCCAGCAGCCCGCCCATAGTGTCTAATGAAAAA. Translation gives CASSPPIVSNEK. The CDR3 as a whole reads CASSPPIVSNEKLFF.

This clone was counted at least ten times. The CDR3 reads CASSPDSGSYEQYF. Partial CDR3 DNA: TGTGCCAGCTCACCAGACAGTGGCTCCTACGAG. The chain uses TRBV18 and TRBJ2-7; D is perhaps TRBD1 (5 bases). The sequenced fragment ends 3 residues before the CDR3 boundary, so the rest is inferred from the germline J gene. The CDR3 is made up of 14 amino acids. V was cut by 2 bases and J by 0 bases, with 8 bases left in between. CDR1 is KGHSH and CDR2 is LQKENI in the germline V gene.

This clone has only a few counts. The read gets to within 3 residues of the CDR3 end, and the germline J gene fills in the rest. This rearrangement joins TRBV5-1 to TRBJ2-2, with D hard to call. Trimming stripped 0 bases from V and 7 bases from J, with 10 bases between. Germline V gives CDR1 SGHRS, CDR2 YFSETQ. The CDR3 has 14 residues. Here the CDR3 reads CASSLGLSLGELFF. The DNA read from the CDR3 is TGCGCCAGCAGCTTGGGACTTAGCCTCGGGGAG.

The table lists this clone with many counts. The read terminates 3 residues before the CDR3 end, so the remaining end is supplied by the germline J gene. This chain joins TRBV18 and TRBJ1-5; D may be TRBD1 (5 bases). There are 13 residues in the CDR3. Between the trimmed V and J ends, which lost 3 bases and 4 bases, there was a span of 7 bases. CDR1 is KGHSH, CDR2 LQKENI, per germline. The CDR3 reads CASSPGGNQPQHF. The DNA read from the CDR3 is TGTGCCAGCTCACCCGGGGGGAATCAGCCC.

This clone was counted ten times or more. The CDR3 end falls 3 residues outside the read, so it is completed with the germline J gene. This chain connects TRBV2 to TRBJ2-6; possibly TRBD2 for D (5 bases). This CDR3 comprises 15 residues. Looked up from germline, CDR1 is SNHLY and CDR2 is FYNNEI. Trimming removed 2 bases from V and 1 base from J, with 6 bases in between. The CDR3 bases that were read are TGTGCCAGCAGTGAACGGGGTTCTGGGGCCAACGTC. Protein sequence: CASSERGSGANV. The full CDR3 is CASSERGSGANVLTF.

This clone was detected many times. The read halts 3 residues ahead of the CDR3 end, with the missing end drawn from the germline J gene. The chain recombines TRBV3-1 (or the pseudogene TRBV3-2) with TRBJ2-7; D might be TRBD1 (5 bases). Trimming cost V 5 bases and J 4 bases, with 9 bases left between them. This CDR3 contains 12 residues. CDR1 is LGHDT and CDR2 is YNNKEL in the germline V gene (reference sequence). Incomplete CDR3 DNA: TGTGCCAGCAGCGGCAGGGAATACGAG. It specifies CASSGREYE. The entire CDR3 protein reads CASSGREYEQYF.

This clone was detected many times. The read halts 3 residues ahead of the CDR3 end, with the missing end drawn from the germline J gene. The V gene is TRBV28, the J gene TRBJ2-4; TRBD2 might be the D (6 bases). V lost 6 bases to trimming and J lost 0 bases, with 12 bases between them. Germline V lookup: CDR1 MDHEN, CDR2 SYDVKM. The CDR3 contains 15 residues. This chain's CDR3 is CASRPPGLAKNIQYF. CDR3 DNA, as far as it was read: TGTGCCAGCAGGCCCCCGGGACTAGCCAAAAACATT.

This clone showed up many times. The read gets to within 3 residues of the CDR3 end, and the germline J gene fills in the rest. The rearrangement links TRBV5-1 to TRBJ2-7; 9 nucleotides agree with TRBD2. The length of the CDR3 is 16 residues. Trimming removed 4 bases from V and 3 bases from J; junction bases left unmatched: 11. Germline V gives CDR1 SGHRS, CDR2 YFSETQ. The CDR3 is CASSLAGSSILYEQYF. Partial CDR3 DNA: TGCGCCAGCAGCCTAGCGGGGTCCTCAATCCTCTACGAG.

This clone was counted many times. The read terminates 3 residues before the CDR3 end, so the remaining end is supplied by the germline J gene. This sequence joins TRBV20-1 and TRBJ2-5, with 10 bases lining up with TRBD2. The junction had 8 bases not matched to a gene; V was cut back by 5 bases and J by 5 bases. This CDR3 contains 14 residues. Germline values: CDR1 DFQATT, CDR2 SNEGSKA (reference sequence). CDR3 region: CSAGLAGVGETQYF. The DNA read from the CDR3 is TGCAGTGCTGGTCTAGCGGGAGTAGGGGAGACC.

This clone was counted ten times or more. CDR3 DNA, as far as it was read: TGTGCCAGCAGCTTGACTAGCGGGAGCCTTCGGAACACCGGGGAG. Translated: CASSLTSGSLRNTGE. The whole CDR3 protein reads CASSLTSGSLRNTGELFF. The chain has TRBV7-3 and TRBJ2-2; 12 nucleotides line up with TRBD2. From the germline J gene comes the end of the CDR3, since the read stops 3 residues before it. CDR1 is SGHTA, CDR2 FQGTGA, per germline. The V segment lost 3 bases and the J segment 1 base; nucleotides outside the gene matches: 6. CDR3 length equals 18 residues.

At least ten counts were recorded for this clone. From the germline J gene comes the end of the CDR3, since the read stops 3 residues before it. The chain recombines TRBV30 with TRBJ1-2, with 7 bases lining up with TRBD1. CDR3 length: 14 amino acids. V shed 6 bases and J 2 bases; nucleotides not matched to a gene: 9. CDR1 is GTSNPN, CDR2 SVGIG, per germline (reference sequence). Partial CDR3 DNA: TGTGCCTGCGTCGGACAGGAGAACAACTATGGC. This translates into CACVGQENNYG. The full CDR3 reads CACVGQENNYGYTF.

Of note for this clone: Read sequence stops 3 residues before the CDR3 end, and the germline J gene provides the missing end. The chain recombines TRBV5-4 with TRBJ1-6; a possible D gene is TRBD1 (5 bases). The CDR3 extends over 16 amino acids. CDR1 and CDR2 (germline): SGHNT, YYREEE (reference sequence). The V end was cut by 4 bases, the J end by 6 bases, with 17 bases between. CDR3 DNA (partial): TGTGCCAGCAGCAGCCGGTTGATAGGGGTTAATTCACCC. Protein product: CASSSRLIGVNSP. Given in full, the CDR3 is CASSSRLIGVNSPLHF.

This clone came up many times. The read ends 3 residues shy of where the CDR3 ends; the end is completed using the germline J gene. V gene TRBV20-1 combines with J gene TRBJ1-2; unclear D gene. The CDR3 totals 12 residues. Germline values: CDR1 DFQATT, CDR2 SNEGSKA (reference sequence). The V and J ends lost 1 base and 4 bases respectively, with 7 bases between them. CDR3 sequence: CSARGGPYGYTF. The CDR3 bases that were read are TGCAGTGCTAGAGGAGGCCCCTATGGC.

This clone was counted many times. The read stops 3 residues short of the end of the CDR3; the missing end is completed from the germline J gene. This chain joins TRBV19 and TRBJ2-7; 7 bases line up with TRBD1. J was trimmed by 1 base and V by 4 bases; bases with no gene match: 4. This CDR3 region has 14 residues. Germline loops: CDR1 LNHDA, CDR2 SQIVND (reference sequence). The CDR3 region is CASSKPGQSYEQYF. The DNA read from the CDR3 is TGTGCCAGTAGTAAGCCGGGACAGTCCTACGAG. The complete variable domain, with remaining parts taken from reference TRBV19 and TRBJ2-7, reads DGGITQSPKYLFRKEGQNVTLSCEQNLNHDAMYWYRQDPGQGLRLIYYSQIVNDFQKGDIAEGYSVSREKKESFPLTVTSAQKNPTAFYLCASSKPGQSYEQYFGPGTRLTVT.

This clone was picked up many times. With the read ending 3 residues before the CDR3 end, the germline J gene is used to fill in that end. The rearrangement links TRBV6-1 to TRBJ2-1; possible D gene TRBD2, 5 bases. Trimming stripped 4 bases from V and 8 bases from J, with 9 bases between. Germline lookup yields CDR1 MNHNS and CDR2 SASEGT. This CDR3 has 12 amino acids. CDR3 DNA, as far as it was read: TGTGCCAGCAGTGGCCCGCGGGATGAG. Its protein is CASSGPRDE. The full-length CDR3 reads as CASSGPRDEQFF.